The TCR beta chain described here comes from a study of T cell repertoires in cytomegalovirus infection. Study-level findings and limits: Within the response measured ex vivo, HLA-C-restricted CMV-specific TCR beta clonotypes were dominant.

The CDR3 consists of 11 residues. Germline V gene data show CDR1 as MDHEN and CDR2 as SYDVKM. V lost 11 bases, J lost 3 bases, and 10 bases lay in between. TCRdb called the reads again in MiXCR, with one record for every CDR3 protein. The top ten clones hold approximately 10% of a sample with about 360,000 distinct CDR3 sequences, roughly 20% of them seen once. This clonotype was detected once. Its antigen is unknown. The material sequenced was PBMCs. The sequence came from a human donor in good health (CMV status not recorded). Some clones in this sample may be carry-over from other donors' samples. V is TRBV28 and J is TRBJ1-1, with D possibly being TRBD1 (5 bases). The CDR3 sequence is CAGPGDTEAFF. CDR3 DNA sequence: TGTGCCGGACCGGGGGACACTGAAGCTTTCTTT.